This TCR beta chain was profiled in a study of T cell responses to AZD1222 COVID-19 vaccine. Study observations and caveats: With two AZD1222 doses given, Spike-specific TCR breadth and depth both rose. Repertoire sampling was restricted to post-peak T cell response timepoints.

This clone has more than one count but fewer than ten. Its antigen is still unknown. V shed 6 bases, J shed 11 bases, and the junction held 10 bases outside the gene matches. The CDR3 has 13 residues. CDR1 and CDR2 from the germline V gene are MNHNY and SVGAGI (reference sequence). Libraries were prepared by immunoSEQ multiplex PCR; TCRdb keeps only in-frame clonotypes and omits some of them. The data hold around 160,000 clones, with more than 75% observed a single time. This receptor was taken from an adult in good health. This chain connects TRBV6-6 to TRBJ1-2, with 9 bases aligning to TRBD1. The source material was peripheral blood, sampled on day 0 of AZD1222 vaccination. The CDR3 loop reads CASSLTGGSGYTF. As DNA, the CDR3 is TGTGCCAGCAGCCTTACAGGGGGCTCTGGGTACACCTTC.